Each of the 18 T cell receptor beta chains below was sequenced from the same sample in a study of T cell repertoires in cytomegalovirus infection. TCRdb processed the reads anew with MiXCR; each CDR3 protein has one entry. The sample carries roughly 80,000 distinct CDR3 sequences, roughly 25% recorded once. Which antigens these TCRs recognize remains unknown. Source: CD8+ T cells from cultured PBMCs, taken from culture after CMV antigen stimulation. The receptors originated from a human donor in good health (CMV status not recorded). Some clones in this sample may be carry-over from other donors' samples.

The V gene is TRBV27, the J gene TRBJ2-7; D is unclear. V was pared by 11 bases and J by 3 bases, with 20 bases between. The CDR3 covers 14 residues. CDR1 is MNHEY, CDR2 SMNVEV, per germline (reference sequence). For the CDR3, the DNA is TGTGCCGCCGCGCCCATTGAAGGGTACTACGAGCAGTACTTC. Translated: CAAAPIEGYYEQYF.

This clonotype was seen ten or more times. The chain couples TRBV7-6 to TRBJ1-4, with D possibly TRBD1 on 5 matching bases. Looked up from germline, CDR1 is SGHVS and CDR2 is FNYEAQ. The CDR3 contains 14 residues. Between the trimmed V and J ends, which lost 4 bases and 8 bases, there was a span of 14 bases. DNA of the CDR3: TGTGCCAGCAGCTCGGACCCCGGGGGGGAAAAACTGTTTTTT. Protein: CASSSDPGGEKLFF.

This clonotype qualifies as medium-sized. The rearrangement joins TRBV28 to TRBJ2-1; tentatively, D is TRBD2 (5 bases). The CDR3 covers 15 residues. Germline V gives CDR1 MDHEN, CDR2 SYDVKM. Trimming stripped 6 bases from V and 8 bases from J, with 20 bases between. The chain's CDR3 is CASSPTSGFSDEQFF. As DNA, the CDR3 is TGTGCCAGCAGCCCAACCTCGGGGTTCTCGGATGAGCAGTTCTTC.

The rearrangement uses TRBV6-8 and TRBJ2-1, with 7 bases matching TRBD2. The ends lost 9 bases at V and 3 bases at J; junction bases unmatched: 11. This CDR3 contains 15 residues. Germline lookup yields CDR1 MNHGY and CDR2 SAAAGT. CDR3 nucleotides: TGTGCCAGTTCTATATCTAGCGGCAACTACAATGAGCAGTTCTTC. This codes for CASSISSGNYNEQFF.

This clonotype appeared a few times. The genes are TRBV6-5 and TRBJ1-1, with 9 bases aligning to TRBD1. V was pared by 4 bases and J by 1 base, with 10 bases of the junction left unmatched. The length of the CDR3 is 17 residues. Germline CDR1 is MNHEY and CDR2 is SVGAGI. CDR3 sequence reads: CASSSRKGQGRNTEAFF. DNA of the CDR3: TGTGCCAGCAGTTCCCGAAAAGGACAGGGGCGGAACACTGAAGCTTTCTTT.

This clonotype occurred many times. This chain uses TRBV11-2 with TRBJ2-7, with 8 bases matching TRBD2. In germline, CDR1 is SGHAT, CDR2 FQNNGV. V shed 5 bases, J shed 4 bases, and the junction held 16 bases outside the gene matches. The length of the CDR3 is 17 residues. The CDR3 coding sequence is TGTGCCAGCAGCCGATGGCCGTCGGGCGGGGGGTCTTACGAGCAGTACTTC. Its protein is CASSRWPSGGGSYEQYF.

This clonotype has just a few counts. The J gene is TRBJ2-7, the V gene TRBV30, with D maybe TRBD1 (5 bases). The length of the CDR3 is 14 residues. Germline V gene sequence: CDR1 GTSNPN, CDR2 SVGIG (reference sequence). V lost 2 bases to trimming and J lost 3 bases, with 14 bases between them. The CDR3 bases are TGTGCCTGGAGTCCCCTTTTGGGGCTCTACGAGCAGTACTTC. It encodes CAWSPLLGLYEQYF.

The chain is built from TRBV12-3 or TRBV12-4 and TRBJ1-1; TRBD1 might be the D (6 bases). The ends were cut back, 2 bases at V and 0 bases at J, with 10 bases in the middle. The CDR3 spans 15 residues. In DNA, the CDR3 is TGTGCCAGCAGTTTAACAGGGAACCTGAACACTGAAGCTTTCTTT. Amino acids: CASSLTGNLNTEAFF.

This clonotype appeared many times. The chain uses TRBV12-3 or TRBV12-4 and TRBJ2-7, with D possibly TRBD1 on 6 matching bases. The CDR3 sequence is 13 residues long. V lost 5 bases and J lost 3, with 11 bases in between. The CDR3 loop reads CASSPRTVYEQYF. DNA for the CDR3: TGTGCCAGCAGTCCAAGGACAGTCTACGAGCAGTACTTC.

Only a few counts were recorded for this clonotype. The chain couples TRBV27 to TRBJ1-3; the D gene is possibly TRBD1 (6 bases). The V gene lost 2 bases and the J gene lost 2 bases, with 13 bases spanning the gap. The V gene's germline CDR1 is MNHEY and CDR2 SMNVEV (reference sequence). This CDR3 spans 16 amino acids. The CDR3 loop reads CASSLTGSGPGNTIYF. CDR3 coding DNA: TGTGCCAGCAGTTTAACAGGGTCAGGACCTGGAAACACCATATATTTT.

This clonotype came up a few times. The chain has TRBV27 and TRBJ2-7, with 11 positions matching TRBD2. The CDR3 spans 13 residues. The V gene end was trimmed by 8 bases and the J gene end by 2 bases; junction bases not matched to a gene: 2. The germline gives CDR1 MNHEY, CDR2 SMNVEV (reference sequence). The CDR3: CASGTSGPYEQYF. The CDR3 DNA reads as TGTGCCAGCGGGACTAGCGGACCCTACGAGCAGTACTTC.

The chain combines TRBV27 with TRBJ2-1, with D tentatively TRBD1 (6 bases). Germline lookup yields CDR1 MNHEY and CDR2 SMNVEV (reference sequence). V was trimmed by 8 bases and J by 5 bases, leaving 16 bases between them. The CDR3 is 14 amino acids. This CDR3 is CASWAPGHHNEQFF. In DNA form, the CDR3 reads TGTGCCAGCTGGGCACCGGGACACCACAATGAGCAGTTCTTC.

This clonotype was detected many times. The gene calls are TRBV6-1 and TRBJ2-2; TRBD2 might be the D (7 bases). Germline assignment: CDR1 MNHNS and CDR2 SASEGT. The CDR3 length is 15 residues. The V gene lost 5 bases and the J gene lost 5 bases, with 15 bases spanning the gap. The CDR3 region has the DNA TGTGCCAGCAGTCTCCGGGGGGCGCGGACCGGGGAGCTGTTTTTT. Its protein product is CASSLRGARTGELFF.

The chain recombines TRBV18 with TRBJ2-3, with 7 nucleotides matching TRBD1. V lost 1 base and J lost 2; bases outside the gene matches: 3. Germline V gene sequence: CDR1 KGHSH, CDR2 LQKENI. There are 15 residues in the CDR3. In DNA form, the CDR3 reads TGTGCCAGCTCACCACGTCAGGGGGACACAGATACGCAGTATTTT. Residues: CASSPRQGDTDTQYF.

The rearrangement links TRBV4-3 to TRBJ2-3; D is undetermined. V was pared by 0 bases and J by 2 bases, with 6 bases between. The CDR3 spans 14 residues. Germline-derived CDR1 and CDR2 are LGHNA and YSLEER. CDR3 DNA: TGCGCCAGCAGCCAAGAGACGCTCACAGATACGCAGTATTTT. As protein: CASSQETLTDTQYF.

The chain links TRBV7-9 to TRBJ2-7; the D gene is possibly TRBD2 (5 bases). V gave up 3 bases and J gave up 6 bases, with 9 bases separating them. Germline V lookup: CDR1 SEHNR, CDR2 FQNEAQ (reference sequence). The CDR3 is 12 amino acids. The CDR3 here is CASSFSGFEQYF. CDR3 coding DNA: TGTGCCAGCAGCTTTTCGGGATTCGAGCAGTACTTC.

This clonotype was counted at least ten times. The gene calls are TRBV7-2 and TRBJ2-7, with TRBD1 matching over 8 bases. The germline V gene has CDR1 SGHTA and CDR2 FQGNSA. Trimming cost V 1 base and J 4 bases; bases outside gene matches: 3. The CDR3 contains 14 residues. The CDR3, as DNA: TGTGCCAGCAGCTTAGGACAGGGGTGGTACGAGCAGTACTTC. Its translation: CASSLGQGWYEQYF.

This clonotype was seen only a few times. The chain employs TRBV19 and TRBJ2-6; 7 nucleotides align to TRBD1. This CDR3 has 18 residues. Germline assignment: CDR1 LNHDA and CDR2 SQIVND (reference sequence). The J segment lost 2 bases and the V segment lost 5 bases, leaving 12 bases of the junction unmatched. CDR3 nucleotides: TGTGCCAGTAGTCCGCACAGGGGCCCACGGACTGGGGCCAACGTCCTGACTTTC. Translating it yields CASSPHRGPRTGANVLTF.